This T cell receptor beta chain was profiled in a study of blood T cell repertoires in COVID-19. The CDR3 has 15 residues. From germline, CDR1 is SGHRS and CDR2 YFSETQ. Trimming took 7 bases from V and 5 from J; bases not matched to a gene: 10. Original data processing: Quantification of nucleated cells was approximated via reference gene primer amplification. The assay was immunoSEQ multiplex PCR, and TCRdb's table has in-frame clones only and misses some. V and J calls plus clone size are reproduced from that table; the DNA served to infer D and trimming. The sample records 65,000 to 75,000 clones, 75% to 80% being singletons.

This sequence originates from a human donor in a cohort sampled during active COVID-19. The sample was peripheral blood. This rearrangement joins TRBV5-1 to TRBJ2-1; 9 bases line up with TRBD2. As DNA, the CDR3 is TGCGCCAGCTCCACTTTAGCGGGAGCCGACAATGAGCAGTTCTTC. The encoded protein is CASSTLAGADNEQFF.